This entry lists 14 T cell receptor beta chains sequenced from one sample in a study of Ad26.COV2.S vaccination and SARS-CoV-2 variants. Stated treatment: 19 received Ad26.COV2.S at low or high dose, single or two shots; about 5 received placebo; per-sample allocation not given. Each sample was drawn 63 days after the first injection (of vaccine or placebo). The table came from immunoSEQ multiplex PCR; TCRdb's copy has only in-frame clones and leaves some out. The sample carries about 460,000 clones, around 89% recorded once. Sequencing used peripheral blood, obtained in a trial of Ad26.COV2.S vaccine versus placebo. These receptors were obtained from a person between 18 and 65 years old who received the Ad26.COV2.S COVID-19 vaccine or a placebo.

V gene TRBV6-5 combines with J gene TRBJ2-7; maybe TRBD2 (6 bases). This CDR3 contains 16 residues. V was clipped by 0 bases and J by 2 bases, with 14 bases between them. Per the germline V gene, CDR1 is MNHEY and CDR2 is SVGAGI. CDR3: CASSYSGGLAAYEQYF. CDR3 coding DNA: TGTGCCAGCAGTTACTCGGGGGGTCTCGCGGCCTACGAGCAGTACTTC.

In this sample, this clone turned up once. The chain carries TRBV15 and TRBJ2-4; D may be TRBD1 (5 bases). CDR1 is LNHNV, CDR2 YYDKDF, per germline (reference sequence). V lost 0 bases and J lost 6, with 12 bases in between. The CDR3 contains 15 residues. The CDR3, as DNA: TGTGCCACCAGCAGAGATCGGTGGGGCGGAAACATTCAGTACTTC. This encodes CATSRDRWGGNIQYF.

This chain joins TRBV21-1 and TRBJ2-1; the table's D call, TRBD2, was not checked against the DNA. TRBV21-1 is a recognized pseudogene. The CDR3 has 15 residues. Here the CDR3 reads CASSVSGSFIHEQFF. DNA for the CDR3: TGTGCCAGCAGCGTTAGCGGTTCTTTCATTCATGAGCAGTTCTTC.

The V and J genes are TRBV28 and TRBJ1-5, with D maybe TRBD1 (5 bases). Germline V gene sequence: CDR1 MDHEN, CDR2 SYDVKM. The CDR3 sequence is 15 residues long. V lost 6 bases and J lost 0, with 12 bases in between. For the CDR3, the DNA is TGTGCCAGCAGGGCCATGGGGGATAGCAATCAGCCCCAGCATTTT. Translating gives CASRAMGDSNQPQHF.

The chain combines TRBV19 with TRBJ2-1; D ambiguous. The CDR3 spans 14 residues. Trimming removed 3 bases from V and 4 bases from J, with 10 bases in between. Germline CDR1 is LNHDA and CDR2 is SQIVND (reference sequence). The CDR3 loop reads CASSISLVYNEQFF. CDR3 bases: TGTGCCAGTAGTATCAGCCTAGTTTACAATGAGCAGTTCTTC.

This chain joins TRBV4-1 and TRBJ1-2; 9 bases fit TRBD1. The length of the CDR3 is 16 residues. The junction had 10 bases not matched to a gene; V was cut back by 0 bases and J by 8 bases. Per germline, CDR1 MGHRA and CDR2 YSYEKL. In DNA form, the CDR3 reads TGCGCCAGCAGCCAAGAGGATCTTTCGGGACAGGGCGGCTACACCTTC. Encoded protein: CASSQEDLSGQGGYTF.

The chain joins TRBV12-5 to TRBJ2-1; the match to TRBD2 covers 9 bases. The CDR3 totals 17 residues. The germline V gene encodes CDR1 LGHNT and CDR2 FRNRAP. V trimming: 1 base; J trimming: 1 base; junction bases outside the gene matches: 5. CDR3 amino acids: CASGLGGTSSSYNEQFF. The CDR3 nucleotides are TGTGCTAGTGGTTTGGGAGGGACTAGCAGTTCCTACAATGAGCAGTTCTTC.

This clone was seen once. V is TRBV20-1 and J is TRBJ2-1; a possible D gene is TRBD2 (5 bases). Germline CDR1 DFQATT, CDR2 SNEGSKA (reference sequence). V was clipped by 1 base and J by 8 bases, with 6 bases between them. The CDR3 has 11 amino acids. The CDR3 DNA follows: TGCAGTGCTAGAGCCGGGGATGAGCAGTTCTTC. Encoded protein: CSARAGDEQFF.

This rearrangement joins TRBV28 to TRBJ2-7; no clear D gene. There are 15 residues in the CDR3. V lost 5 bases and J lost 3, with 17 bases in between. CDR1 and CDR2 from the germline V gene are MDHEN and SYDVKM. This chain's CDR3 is CASSQPGGWLYEQYF. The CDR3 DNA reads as TGTGCCAGCAGTCAGCCCGGTGGGTGGCTCTACGAGCAGTACTTC.

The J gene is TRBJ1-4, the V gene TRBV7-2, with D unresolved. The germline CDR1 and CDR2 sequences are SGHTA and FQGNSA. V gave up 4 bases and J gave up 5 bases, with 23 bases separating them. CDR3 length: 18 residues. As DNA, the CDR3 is TGTGCCAGCAGCTCACAACCGGCCGCTCCGAGCTTAAATGAAAAACTGTTTTTT. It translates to CASSSQPAAPSLNEKLFF. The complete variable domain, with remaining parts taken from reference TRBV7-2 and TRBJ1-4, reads GAGVSQSPSNKVTEKGKDVELRCDPISGHTALYWYRQSLGQGLEFLIYFQGNSAPDKSGLPSDRFSAERTGGSVSTLTIQRTQQEDSAVYLCASSSQPAAPSLNEKLFFGSGTQLSVL.

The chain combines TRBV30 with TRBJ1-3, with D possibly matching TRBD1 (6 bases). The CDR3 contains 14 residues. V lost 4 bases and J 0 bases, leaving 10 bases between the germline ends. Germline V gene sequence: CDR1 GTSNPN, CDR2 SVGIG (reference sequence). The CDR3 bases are TGTGCCTGGAAACCAGGGGACTCTGGAAACACCATATATTTT. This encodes CAWKPGDSGNTIYF. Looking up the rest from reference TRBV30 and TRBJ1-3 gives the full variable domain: SQTIHQWPATLVQPVGSPLSLECTVEGTSNPNLYWYRQAAGRGLQLLFYSVGIGQISSEVPQNLSASRPQDRQFILSSKKLLLSDSGFYLCAWKPGDSGNTIYFGEGSWLTVV.

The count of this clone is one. The CDR3 coding sequence is TGCGCCAGCAGCTTGGATGGACAGATTGAAAAACTGTTTTTT. This gives the protein CASSLDGQIEKLFF. The chain recombines TRBV5-1 with TRBJ1-4, with D possibly being TRBD1 (6 bases). Trimming shortened V by 0 bases and J by 7 bases, and 10 bases separated the two germline ends. The CDR3 loop spans 14 amino acids. Germline loops: CDR1 SGHRS, CDR2 YFSETQ.

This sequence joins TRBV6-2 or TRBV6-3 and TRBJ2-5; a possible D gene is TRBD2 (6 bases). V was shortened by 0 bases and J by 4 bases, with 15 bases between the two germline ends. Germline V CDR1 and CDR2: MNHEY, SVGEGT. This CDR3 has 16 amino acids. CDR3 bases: TGTGCCAGCAGTTACTCGGGACTTCACCTCCCAGAGACCCAGTACTTC. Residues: CASSYSGLHLPETQYF.

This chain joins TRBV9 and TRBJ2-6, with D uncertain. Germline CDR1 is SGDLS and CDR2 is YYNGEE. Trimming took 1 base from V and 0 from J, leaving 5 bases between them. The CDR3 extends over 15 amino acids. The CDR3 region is CASSVSGSGANVLTF. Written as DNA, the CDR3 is TGTGCCAGCAGCGTAAGTGGCTCTGGGGCCAACGTCCTGACTTTC.